This T cell receptor beta chain was recovered during a study of PD-1 blockade in classical Hodgkin lymphoma. Overall study results and limits: Exclusion applied to patients who initiated nivolumab less than 1 year following ASCT. It was among complete responders that baseline diversity resembled that of newly diagnosed patients. The authors have not defined what causes the repertoire differences, possibly disease activity or prior therapy. Relapsed/refractory patients reportedly had the lowest baseline TCR diversity, below newly diagnosed patients, who were below healthy donors.

The CDR3 is 12 residues long. The germline V gene has CDR1 MNHNY and CDR2 SVGAGI (reference sequence). V was shortened by 8 bases and J by 5 bases, with 10 bases between the two germline ends. Only in-frame clones appear in the TCRdb table, and some are missing; sequencing was by immunoSEQ multiplex PCR. The table shows 15,000 or so clones, with over 65% occurring only once. The patients all showed relapse after autologous stem cell transplantation, while their brentuximab vedotin exposure varied. A note on this clone: The target antigen is unknown.

The chain employs TRBV6-6 and TRBJ2-1; a possible D gene is TRBD2 (7 bases). The material was peripheral blood mononuclear cells (PBMCs), obtained at baseline. The receptor was derived from a human donor with classical Hodgkin lymphoma. The CDR3 bases are TGTGCCAGCGGGGGGGCCCACAATGAGCAGTTCTTC. It codes for CASGGAHNEQFF.